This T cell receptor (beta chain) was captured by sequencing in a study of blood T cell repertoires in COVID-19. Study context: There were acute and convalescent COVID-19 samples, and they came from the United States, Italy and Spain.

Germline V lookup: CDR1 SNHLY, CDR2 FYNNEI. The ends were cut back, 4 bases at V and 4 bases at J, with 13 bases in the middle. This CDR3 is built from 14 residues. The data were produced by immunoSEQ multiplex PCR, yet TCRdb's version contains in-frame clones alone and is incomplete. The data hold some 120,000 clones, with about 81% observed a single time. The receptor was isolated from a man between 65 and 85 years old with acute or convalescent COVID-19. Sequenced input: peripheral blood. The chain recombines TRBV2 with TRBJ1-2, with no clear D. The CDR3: CASSGIRGPYGYTF. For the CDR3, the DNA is TGTGCCAGCAGTGGAATTCGAGGGCCCTATGGCTACACCTTC.